The 29 T cell receptor beta chains presented below share a single source sample, sequenced in a study of tumor and adjacent non-tumor tissue in lung cancer. Three rounds of nested PCR, following a modified ARM-PCR protocol, produced the TCRbeta library. MiXCR, run by TCRdb on the multiplex PCR reads, gives a single entry per CDR3 protein. Here the sample spans 220,000 or so distinct CDR3 sequences, roughly 70% being singletons. The template was RNA from unsorted bulk tissue. The material sequenced was lung tumor tissue. Every receptor here comes from a man aged 60 to 69 with non-small cell lung cancer.

The chain uses TRBV11-3 and TRBJ2-5; D ambiguous. Trimming removed 10 bases at V and 1 base at J, with 10 bases between. This CDR3 is built from 12 residues. From germline, CDR1 is SGHNT and CDR2 YENEEA. CDR3 nucleotides: TGTGCCAAGAGCTTCCCCCAAGAGACCCAGTACTTC. Protein sequence: CAKSFPQETQYF.

A word on this clonotype: This may come from a read error, since a much larger clone is one base off. The chain uses TRBV29-1 and TRBJ2-2, with D perhaps matching TRBD1 (6 bases). V dropped 6 bases and J dropped 8 bases, with 19 bases sitting between them. Germline-derived CDR1 and CDR2 are SQVTM and ANQGSEA. The CDR3 runs to 14 residues. CDR3 protein: CSVQKDSTLGELFF. As DNA, the CDR3 is TGCAGCGTCCAGAAGGACAGTACTTTGGGGGAGCTGTTTTTT.

Points on this clonotype: One end of the junction varies from germline; a read error may be responsible. The chain carries TRBV5-4 and TRBJ2-1, with 10 bases matching TRBD2. The germline V gene encodes CDR1 SGHNT and CDR2 YYREEE (reference sequence). The CDR3 loop spans 16 amino acids. CDR3 DNA sequence: TGTGCCAACAGCTTGCCAGCGGGAGGGGGATACAATGAGCAGTTCTTC. Its protein is CANSLPAGGGYNEQFF.

This clonotype was observed a single time. The chain uses TRBV11-2 and TRBJ1-6; D is possibly TRBD1 (5 bases). Germline V gene lookup returns CDR1 SGHAT and CDR2 FQNNGV. This CDR3 has 15 residues. V lost 5 bases to trimming and J lost 7 bases, with 15 bases between them. The CDR3 nucleotides read TGTGCCAGCAGCACGAGGGACCTAAGAAATTCACCCCTCCACTTT. Amino acid sequence: CASSTRDLRNSPLHF.

The CDR3, as DNA: TGCGCCACCCGACGCGAGGAGACCCAGTACTTC. This translates into CATRREETQYF. The chain uses TRBV5-1 and TRBJ2-5; D is undetermined. The CDR3 consists of 11 residues. Trimming took off 9 bases at V and 5 bases at J, with 11 bases between the two ends. Germline assignment: CDR1 SGHRS and CDR2 YFSETQ.

This clonotype occurred many times. J is TRBJ1-1 and V is TRBV20-1; the D gene is possibly TRBD1 (6 bases). From germline, CDR1 is DFQATT and CDR2 SNEGSKA (reference sequence). CDR3 length: 8 amino acids. The CDR3: CSPGRGFF. CDR3 DNA: TGCAGCCCGGGCAGGGGTTTCTTT.

This clonotype was detected once. A junction end diverges from the germline sequence, so it may reflect a read error. The chain carries TRBV11-2 and TRBJ2-1, with D perhaps being TRBD1 or TRBD2 (6 bases each). The CDR3 consists of 16 residues. Germline values: CDR1 SGHAT, CDR2 FQNNGV. DNA for the CDR3: TGTACCAGCAGCTACCTAGGGGGGATTAGAATAAATGAGCAGTTCTTC. Translated: CTSSYLGGIRINEQFF.

About this clonotype: The conserved closing phenylalanine or tryptophan is absent in this CDR3, likely reflecting a read error. The V call is TRBV20-1, the J call TRBJ1-5; 8 bases match TRBD1. The germline V gene has CDR1 DFQATT and CDR2 SNEGSKA (reference sequence). V dropped 5 bases and J dropped 1; count of bases not matched to a gene: 4. The length of the CDR3 is 14 residues. Here the CDR3 reads CSAPGGSSNQPQHL. In DNA, the CDR3 is TGCAGTGCTCCAGGGGGCTCGAGCAATCAGCCCCAGCATTTA.

Note on this clonotype: A clone one base away is much larger, so this may be a read error. The chain has TRBV6-6 and TRBJ2-5; a possible D gene is TRBD2 (5 bases). CDR1 and CDR2 (germline): MNHNY, SVGAGI (reference sequence). Trimming cost V 6 bases and J 8 bases, with 10 bases left between them. The CDR3 covers 11 residues. The CDR3 sequence is CASRRGDTQYF. The CDR3 DNA sequence: TGTGCCAGCAGACGGGGAGATACCCAGTACTTC.

On this clonotype: Given a much more abundant clone one base away, this may be a read error. J is TRBJ2-7 and V is TRBV28, with TRBD2 identical over 9 bases. This CDR3 contains 17 residues. With V trimmed by 4 bases and J by 3 bases, 13 bases remained unmatched. Germline V gene lookup returns CDR1 MDHEN and CDR2 SYDVKM. Here the CDR3 DNA reads TGTGCCAGCAGTTACACCCCAGGGCGGGGGGGAAGCTACGAGCAGTACTTC. Amino acid sequence: CASSYTPGRGGSYEQYF.

There are many counts of this clonotype. The chain joins TRBV29-1 to TRBJ1-2; a possible D gene is TRBD1 (5 bases). Trimming stripped 4 bases from V and 6 bases from J, with 12 bases between. The length of the CDR3 is 12 residues. Germline CDR1 is SQVTM and CDR2 is ANQGSEA. The CDR3 protein is CSVVTGSNGYTF. The CDR3 bases are TGCAGCGTTGTTACAGGTTCTAATGGCTACACCTTC.

The chain links TRBV12-5 to TRBJ1-1; 7 bases fit TRBD1. With 7 bases clipped from V and 4 bases from J, the junction kept 21 bases outside the gene matches. The CDR3 loop spans 18 amino acids. The germline CDR1 and CDR2 sequences are LGHNT and FRNRAP. This chain's CDR3 is CASALPRDREGSCTEAFF. As DNA, the CDR3 is TGTGCTAGTGCCCTGCCGAGAGACAGGGAAGGGTCCTGCACTGAAGCTTTCTTT.

J is TRBJ2-1 and V is TRBV12-3 or TRBV12-4, with D unclear. Trimming left V 5 bases short and J 8 bases short, with 7 bases between. The CDR3 has 11 residues. CDR3 nucleotide sequence: TGTGCCAGCAGTCCCAGGCATGAGCAGTTCTTC. Protein sequence: CASSPRHEQFF.

As DNA, the CDR3 is TGTGCGATCAGCTTAGATCAATCCAGTCCGCGCGCGCGGTACTTC. It translates to CAISLDQSSPRARYF. V usage is TRBV11-3 and J usage is TRBJ2-7; D unclear. Germline V gives CDR1 SGHNT, CDR2 YENEEA. CDR3 length: 15 residues.

The J gene is TRBJ2-3, the V gene TRBV20-1; no clear D. This CDR3 spans 12 amino acids. Trimming pared 4 bases from V and 5 bases from J, leaving 10 bases between. CDR1 is DFQATT and CDR2 is SNEGSKA in the germline V gene (reference sequence). The CDR3 loop reads CSANVNQDTQYF. In nucleotides, the CDR3 is TGCAGTGCTAATGTGAACCAAGATACGCAGTATTTT.

As regards this clonotype: Germline is not matched at one junction end, which may reflect a read error. This chain joins TRBV11-2 and TRBJ2-5, with 10 bases fitting TRBD2. The germline CDR1 and CDR2 sequences are SGHAT and FQNNGV. CDR3 size: 16 residues. In DNA, the CDR3 is TGTGCAAGCAGCTTAACGACTAGCGGGTGGGAAGAGACCCAGTACTTC. As protein: CASSLTTSGWEETQYF. Supplemented by reference TRBV11-2 and TRBJ2-5, the full variable domain reads EAGVAQSPRYKIIEKRQSVAFWCNPISGHATLYWYQQILGQGPKLLIQFQNNGVVDDSQLPKDRFSAERLKGVDSTLKIQPAKLEDSAVYLCASSLTTSGWEETQYFGPGTRLLVL.

Turning to this clonotype: An end of the junction does not agree with germline; a read error may underlie this. The J gene is TRBJ1-1, the V gene TRBV6-1; TRBD1 aligns across 7 bases. Germline V gives CDR1 MNHNS, CDR2 SASEGT. The CDR3 runs 15 residues. The CDR3 loop reads CTSSRMTGSDTKAFF. CDR3 in DNA: TGTACCAGCAGTCGAATGACAGGGAGTGATACTAAAGCTTTCTTT.

With regard to this clonotype: A read error is likely, as this CDR3 ends without the conserved phenylalanine or tryptophan. The chain joins TRBV12-3 or TRBV12-4 to TRBJ2-2; D is undetermined. Trimming took off 4 bases at V and 1 base at J, with 7 bases between the two ends. This CDR3 comprises 14 residues. The CDR3 region is CASSSLLNTGELFS. The CDR3 DNA sequence: TGTGCCAGCAGTTCGTTACTGAACACCGGGGAGCTGTTTTCT.

The gene calls are TRBV19 and TRBJ1-5; D is perhaps TRBD1 (5 bases). From germline, CDR1 is LNHDA and CDR2 SQIVND (reference sequence). This CDR3 region has 17 residues. Between the trimmed V and J ends, which lost 4 bases and 6 bases, there was a span of 22 bases. The CDR3 region is CASSTLDSGRGSQPQHF. In nucleotides, the CDR3 is TGTGCCAGTAGTACCCTAGACAGTGGGCGTGGGAGTCAGCCCCAGCATTTT.

This clonotype was seen more than once but under ten times. The chain recombines TRBV6-6 with TRBJ2-4; D may be TRBD2 (5 bases). CDR3 size: 14 residues. V was trimmed by 5 bases and J by 0 bases, leaving 8 bases between them. Germline V gene data show CDR1 as MNHNY and CDR2 as SVGAGI (reference sequence). This CDR3 reads CASSPEVAKNIQYF. The CDR3 bases are TGTGCCAGCAGTCCGGAGGTAGCCAAAAACATTCAGTACTTC.

Remarks on this clonotype: The conserved phenylalanine or tryptophan is not found at the CDR3 terminus, so this likely reflects a read error. The chain employs TRBV11-3 and TRBJ1-1; D might be TRBD1 (6 bases). CDR1 is SGHNT, CDR2 YENEEA, per germline. The V end lost 5 bases, the J end lost 0 bases, and 10 bases lay between the germline ends. This CDR3 has 14 residues. In DNA, the CDR3 is TGTGCCAGCAGCCCGGGGGCGATGAACACTGAAGCTTTCTTG. Amino acids: CASSPGAMNTEAFL.

This clonotype came up many times. The V gene is TRBV11-2, the J gene TRBJ1-1; D is possibly TRBD1 (5 bases). CDR3 size: 14 residues. Trimming removed 5 bases at V and 11 bases at J, with 21 bases between. Germline CDR1 SGHAT, CDR2 FQNNGV. CDR3 region: CASSASRDGLGAFF. CDR3 nucleotide sequence: TGTGCCAGCAGCGCCTCGAGGGACGGCCTAGGGGCTTTCTTT. The whole variable domain, remainder taken from reference TRBV11-2 and TRBJ1-1, is EAGVAQSPRYKIIEKRQSVAFWCNPISGHATLYWYQQILGQGPKLLIQFQNNGVVDDSQLPKDRFSAERLKGVDSTLKIQPAKLEDSAVYLCASSASRDGLGAFFGQGTRLTVV.

A note on this clonotype: An end of the junction does not agree with germline; a read error may underlie this. This chain connects TRBV11-2 to TRBJ1-4; D call uncertain. The CDR3 sequence is 13 residues long. Germline V gene sequence: CDR1 SGHAT, CDR2 FQNNGV. CDR3 nucleotide sequence: TGTGCTAACAGCACCGGACTGAATGAAAAACTGTTATTT. Translating it yields CANSTGLNEKLLF.

The rearrangement links TRBV7-9 to TRBJ1-3, with D tentatively TRBD1 (5 bases). Germline-derived CDR1 and CDR2 are SEHNR and FQNEAQ (reference sequence). The CDR3 totals 16 residues. The V end was cut by 1 base, the J end by 1 base, with 11 bases between. CDR3 loop: CASSLGQGISGNTIYF. In DNA form, the CDR3 reads TGTGCCAGCAGCTTAGGGCAGGGAATTTCTGGAAACACCATATATTTT.

By frequency in the sample, this clonotype is medium-sized. The V call is TRBV29-1, the J call TRBJ2-7, with 10 nucleotides matching TRBD1. In germline, CDR1 is SQVTM, CDR2 ANQGSEA. J gave up 3 bases and V 7 bases, and 3 bases lay outside the gene matches. There are 12 residues in the CDR3. CDR3: CSGGTGDYEQYF. DNA for the CDR3: TGCAGCGGCGGGACAGGGGACTACGAGCAGTACTTC.

The chain combines TRBV11-3 with TRBJ2-1, with TRBD2 as a possible D gene (5 bases). This CDR3 has 14 residues. V dropped 0 bases and J dropped 11 bases, with 14 bases sitting between them. Germline-derived CDR1 and CDR2 are SGHNT and YENEEA. CDR3 DNA sequence: TGTGCCAGCAGCTTAGATGCACCCCCTAGCAAGCAGTTCTTC. Its translation is CASSLDAPPSKQFF.

Of note for this clonotype: Being one base from a much bigger clone, this may be a read error. The J gene is TRBJ2-7, the V gene TRBV4-1; 8 bases line up with TRBD2. J was trimmed by 0 bases and V by 10 bases; bases with no gene match: 11. The CDR3 loop spans 15 amino acids. The germline V gene has CDR1 MGHRA and CDR2 YSYEKL. The CDR3 is CANLDSREGSYEQYF. The DNA of the CDR3 is TGCGCCAACCTGGACAGCCGGGAGGGCTCCTACGAGCAGTACTTC.

Comments on this clonotype: A read error may account for a junction end that differs from germline. The CDR3 region is CAGSQAYTEAFF. CDR3 nucleotide sequence: TGCGCCGGCAGCCAAGCCTACACTGAAGCTTTCTTT. The V and J genes are TRBV4-1 and TRBJ1-1; unclear D gene. Germline lookup yields CDR1 MGHRA and CDR2 YSYEKL. The CDR3 has 12 amino acids.

For this clonotype: A much larger clone lies a single base off, so this may be a read error. The chain couples TRBV20-1 to TRBJ2-7, with D possibly TRBD2 on 5 matching bases. Germline CDR1 DFQATT, CDR2 SNEGSKA (reference sequence). The CDR3 loop spans 12 amino acids. The CDR3 spells CSASGNSYDQYF. In nucleotides, the CDR3 is TGCAGTGCTAGCGGGAACTCCTACGATCAGTACTTC.